This T cell receptor (beta chain) appears in the sequencing data of a study of blood T cells in healthy people across ages. The CDR3 has 13 residues. There were healthy Caucasian individuals from Russia, aged about 6 to 95, serving as donors. Sample-barcoded 5' priming and a J-beta primer mix drove a second PCR of 7 to 11 cycles. TCRdb recomputed calls from the 5' RACE reads with MiXCR, one row per CDR3 protein. The sample contains approximately 1.5 million distinct CDR3 sequences, about 45% of which appear only once. General study points: Diversity estimates from one million T cells were considered underestimates. Researchers report that TCR beta diversity correlated strongly with naive T cell percentage.

Remarks on this clonotype: Its antigen is unidentified. Mismatch with germline at one junction end may stem from a read error.

The receptor's source is a young woman in good health. The genes are TRBV12-3 or TRBV12-4 and TRBJ1-2; 7 bases match TRBD1. Sequencing was done on a sample of blood. The CDR3 nucleotides read TGCGCCAGCCTGTCAGGGGGAGGCTATGGCTACACCTTC. It codes for CASLSGGGYGYTF.